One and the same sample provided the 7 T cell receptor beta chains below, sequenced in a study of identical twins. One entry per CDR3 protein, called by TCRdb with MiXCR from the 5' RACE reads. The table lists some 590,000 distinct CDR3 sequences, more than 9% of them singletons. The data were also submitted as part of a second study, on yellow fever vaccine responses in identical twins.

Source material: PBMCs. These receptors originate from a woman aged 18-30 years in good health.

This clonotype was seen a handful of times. DNA of the CDR3: TGCGCCAGCAGCCCCACGGGAGGGGGAGAGCAGTTCTTC. Its translation: CASSPTGGGEQFF. The rearrangement links TRBV5-1 to TRBJ2-1; TRBD2 matches 8 bases. V lost 4 bases, J lost 10 bases, and 7 bases stayed unmatched. CDR3 length: 13 residues. The V gene's germline CDR1 is SGHRS and CDR2 YFSETQ.

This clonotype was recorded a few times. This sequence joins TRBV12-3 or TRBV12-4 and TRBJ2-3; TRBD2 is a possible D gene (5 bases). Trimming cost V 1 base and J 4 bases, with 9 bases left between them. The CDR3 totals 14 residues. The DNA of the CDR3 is TGTGCCAGCAGTTTAGGGGAGAAGGCAGATACGCAGTATTTT. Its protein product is CASSLGEKADTQYF.

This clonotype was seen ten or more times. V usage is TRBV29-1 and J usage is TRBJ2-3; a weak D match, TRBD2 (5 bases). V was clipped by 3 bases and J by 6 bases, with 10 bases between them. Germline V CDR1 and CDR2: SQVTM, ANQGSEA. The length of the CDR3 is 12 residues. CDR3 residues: CSVDGESDTQYF. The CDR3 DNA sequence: TGCAGCGTTGATGGGGAGTCTGATACGCAGTATTTT.

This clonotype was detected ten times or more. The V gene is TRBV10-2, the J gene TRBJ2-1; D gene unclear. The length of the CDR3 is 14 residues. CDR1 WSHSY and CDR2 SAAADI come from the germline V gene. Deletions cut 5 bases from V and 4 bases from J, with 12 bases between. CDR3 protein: CASSTAASYNEQFF. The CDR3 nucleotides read TGCGCCAGCAGTACAGCTGCCTCTTACAATGAGCAGTTCTTC.

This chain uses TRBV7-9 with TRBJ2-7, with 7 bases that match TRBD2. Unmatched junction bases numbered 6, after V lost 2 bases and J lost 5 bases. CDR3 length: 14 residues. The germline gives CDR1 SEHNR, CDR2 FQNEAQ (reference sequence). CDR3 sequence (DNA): TGTGCCAGCAGCTTAAGGCGGGAGAACGACGAGCAGTACTTC. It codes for CASSLRRENDEQYF.

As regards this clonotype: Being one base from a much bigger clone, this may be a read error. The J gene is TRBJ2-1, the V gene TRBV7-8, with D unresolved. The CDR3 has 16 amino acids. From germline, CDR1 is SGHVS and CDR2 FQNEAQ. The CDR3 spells CASSIEPEYSYKEQFF. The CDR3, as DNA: TGTGCCAGCAGCATCGAGCCAGAGTACTCCTACAAAGAGCAGTTCTTC.

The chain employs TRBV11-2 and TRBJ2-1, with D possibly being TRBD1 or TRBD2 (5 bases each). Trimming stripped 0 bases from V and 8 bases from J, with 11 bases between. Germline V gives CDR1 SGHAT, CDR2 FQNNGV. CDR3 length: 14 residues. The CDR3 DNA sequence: TGTGCCAGCAGCTTAGATTTTCGGGACCATGAGCAGTTCTTC. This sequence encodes CASSLDFRDHEQFF.